The 19 T cell receptor beta chains given below trace back to one sample, sequenced in a study of T cell clones after liver transplantation. The protocol was immunoSEQ multiplex PCR, while the TCRdb copy is restricted to in-frame clones and leaves out a portion. The data show 75,000 to 95,000 clones, roughly 84% seen once. Material: CD4+ T cells from blood, obtained around 50 months after liver transplant. These receptor sequences come from a human patient who received a liver transplant. Some T cells may originate from the graft donor.

The V and J genes are TRBV7-7 and TRBJ2-5; 11 bases agree with TRBD2. Losses at the gene ends were 4 bases for V and 10 bases for J; bases not matched to a gene: 11. CDR1 is SSHAT and CDR2 is FNYEAQ in the germline V gene (reference sequence). The CDR3 is 15 residues long. CDR3 sequence reads: CASSSNSGGASLQYF. CDR3 nucleotide sequence: TGTGCCAGCAGCTCAAATAGCGGGGGGGCCTCCCTCCAGTACTTC.

The chain uses TRBV5-6 and TRBJ1-2, with D unresolved. Germline V gives CDR1 SGHDT, CDR2 YYEEEE. The V end lost 2 bases, the J end lost 6 bases, and 11 bases lay between the germline ends. The CDR3 spans 13 residues. CDR3 region: CASSLATENGYTF. CDR3 sequence (DNA): TGTGCCAGCAGCTTAGCAACGGAAAATGGCTACACCTTC.

The chain joins TRBV19 to TRBJ1-3; maybe TRBD1 (5 bases). V was clipped by 7 bases and J by 4 bases, with 20 bases between them. This CDR3 is built from 16 residues. CDR1 and CDR2 (germline): LNHDA, SQIVND (reference sequence). The CDR3 sequence is CASTRNGALKGNTIYF. The CDR3 DNA follows: TGTGCCAGTACCCGCAATGGGGCCTTGAAAGGAAACACCATATATTTT. The full variable domain, completed using reference TRBV19 and TRBJ1-3, is DGGITQSPKYLFRKEGQNVTLSCEQNLNHDAMYWYRQDPGQGLRLIYYSQIVNDFQKGDIAEGYSVSREKKESFPLTVTSAQKNPTAFYLCASTRNGALKGNTIYFGEGSWLTVV.

The genes are TRBV27 and TRBJ2-7; 9 positions match TRBD2. The CDR3 has 15 amino acids. V was pared by 0 bases and J by 4 bases, with 4 bases of the junction left unmatched. Germline lookup yields CDR1 MNHEY and CDR2 SMNVEV (reference sequence). In nucleotides, the CDR3 is TGTGCCAGCAGTTTATCGGGTCTAGCGGGGTACGAGCAGTACTTC. Amino acids: CASSLSGLAGYEQYF.

The gene calls are TRBV7-3 and TRBJ2-1; D call uncertain. The CDR3 runs 16 residues. Trimming cost V 6 bases and J 0 bases, with 15 bases left between them. Germline V lookup: CDR1 SGHTA, CDR2 FQGTGA. The CDR3 DNA sequence: TGTGCCAGCAGTCCCCGGACGGCTCGCTCCTACAATGAGCAGTTCTTC. It specifies CASSPRTARSYNEQFF.

This clone was observed a handful of times. The chain uses TRBV5-4 and TRBJ1-2; the D is unclear. Deletions cut 3 bases from V and 3 bases from J, with 9 bases between. The CDR3 runs to 13 residues. The germline CDR1 and CDR2 sequences are SGHNT and YYREEE (reference sequence). CDR3 protein: CASSYTADYGYTF. In DNA form, the CDR3 reads TGTGCCAGCAGCTATACGGCCGACTATGGCTACACCTTC. The full variable domain, in which reference TRBV5-4 and TRBJ1-2 provide the parts outside the CDR3, is ETGVTQSPTHLIKTRGQQVTLRCSSQSGHNTVSWYQQALGQGPQFIFQYYREEENGRGNFPPRFSGLQFPNYSSELNVNALELDDSALYLCASSYTADYGYTFGSGTRLTVV.

The rearrangement links TRBV11-1 to TRBJ1-6; TRBD1 matches at 10 bases. The CDR3 runs to 14 residues. V lost 5 bases to trimming and J lost 7 bases; unmatched junction nucleotides: 2. Germline V gene data show CDR1 as SGHAT and CDR2 as FQDESV (reference sequence). CDR3 residues: CASSQDRGNSPLHF. In nucleotides, the CDR3 is TGTGCCAGCAGCCAGGACAGGGGGAATTCACCCCTCCACTTT.

This sequence joins TRBV30 and TRBJ1-3, with D tentatively TRBD1 (5 bases). The CDR3 covers 16 residues. Germline CDR1 GTSNPN, CDR2 SVGIG (reference sequence). The ends were cut back, 4 bases at V and 1 base at J, with 17 bases in the middle. DNA for the CDR3: TGTGCCTGGACCCGAGGACATCCGGCTTCTGGAAACACCATATATTTT. Protein: CAWTRGHPASGNTIYF. The full variable domain, in which reference TRBV30 and TRBJ1-3 provide the parts outside the CDR3, is SQTIHQWPATLVQPVGSPLSLECTVEGTSNPNLYWYRQAAGRGLQLLFYSVGIGQISSEVPQNLSASRPQDRQFILSSKKLLLSDSGFYLCAWTRGHPASGNTIYFGEGSWLTVV.

This chain links TRBV27 with TRBJ2-1; 9 bases align to TRBD1. Trimming removed 5 bases from V and 6 bases from J; junction bases left unmatched: 8. In germline, CDR1 is MNHEY, CDR2 SMNVEV (reference sequence). This CDR3 comprises 15 residues. In DNA form, the CDR3 reads TGTGCCAGCAGTCCCCGGGACAGGGTAGTCAATGAGCAGTTCTTC. It yields the protein CASSPRDRVVNEQFF.

The J gene is TRBJ2-5, the V gene TRBV11-2, with D perhaps TRBD2 (7 bases). Germline V gives CDR1 SGHAT, CDR2 FQNNGV. CDR3 length: 15 amino acids. Trimming took 4 bases from V and 7 from J, leaving 19 bases between them. The CDR3 bases are TGTGCCAGCAGCTCCACTCGCGGGGGCGGGGGGACCCAGTACTTC. It codes for CASSSTRGGGGTQYF.

The chain recombines TRBV10-3 with TRBJ1-1; 8 positions agree with TRBD1. Germline trimming cut 0 bases from V and 1 base from J; bases unmatched to any gene: 1. CDR3 length: 15 amino acids. Germline V gene data show CDR1 as ENHRY and CDR2 as SYGVKD. In DNA, the CDR3 is TGTGCCATCAGTGAGTCCGGACAGGGGAACACTGAAGCTTTCTTT. Translating it yields CAISESGQGNTEAFF.

This chain connects TRBV14 to TRBJ2-5; TRBD2 matches at 7 bases. The V segment lost 4 bases and the J segment 4 bases; nucleotides outside the gene matches: 9. This CDR3 is 15 amino acids long. Germline V gene data show CDR1 as SGHDN and CDR2 as FVKESK. The CDR3 sequence: CASSRGSGTTETQYF. CDR3 sequence (DNA): TGTGCCAGCAGCCGAGGATCCGGGACTACAGAGACCCAGTACTTC.

The genes are TRBV18 and TRBJ2-1, with 9 bases aligning to TRBD2. CDR1 and CDR2 from the germline V gene are KGHSH and LQKENI. V was pared by 1 base and J by 0 bases, with 10 bases of the junction left unmatched. CDR3 size: 19 residues. CDR3 sequence (DNA): TGTGCCAGCTCACCACGCGCCGGGACTAGCAGAAGCTCCTACAATGAGCAGTTCTTC. Translated: CASSPRAGTSRSSYNEQFF.

V and J are TRBV27 and TRBJ2-7, with TRBD2 matching over 9 bases. The CDR3 is 13 amino acids. After removal of 6 bases from V and 2 bases from J, the junction contained 2 bases not matched to a gene. Germline lookup yields CDR1 MNHEY and CDR2 SMNVEV (reference sequence). DNA for the CDR3: TGTGCCAGCAGGGCTAGCGGGGCCTACGAGCAGTACTTC. As protein: CASRASGAYEQYF.

The V and J genes are TRBV5-1 and TRBJ2-2; TRBD2 aligns across 7 bases. Trimming removed 6 bases from V and 6 bases from J; junction bases left unmatched: 8. The CDR3 covers 14 residues. In germline, CDR1 is SGHRS, CDR2 YFSETQ. CDR3 protein: CASNRGAGAGELFF. DNA for the CDR3: TGCGCCAGCAACCGCGGGGCGGGGGCCGGGGAGCTGTTTTTT.

CDR3 sequence (DNA): TGTGCCAGCAGTGCGACTAGCGGGACGGGCACCGGGGAGCTGTTTTTT. Protein product: CASSATSGTGTGELFF. The chain employs TRBV2 and TRBJ2-2; 11 bases fit TRBD2. From germline, CDR1 is SNHLY and CDR2 FYNNEI. The ends lost 4 bases at V and 4 bases at J; junction bases unmatched: 5. The CDR3 consists of 16 residues.

The chain combines TRBV9 with TRBJ2-2; possibly TRBD2 for D (6 bases). CDR3 size: 15 residues. The germline gives CDR1 SGDLS, CDR2 YYNGEE. V lost 4 bases to trimming and J lost 2 bases, with 12 bases between them. DNA of the CDR3: TGTGCCAGCAGCCCCTGGGGGGAAAACACCGGGGAGCTGTTTTTT. It specifies CASSPWGENTGELFF.

V usage is TRBV5-6 and J usage is TRBJ2-5; the match to TRBD1 covers 9 bases. Germline loops: CDR1 SGHDT, CDR2 YYEEEE. The CDR3 is 16 amino acids. V lost 4 bases, J lost 4 bases, and 11 bases stayed unmatched. DNA of the CDR3: TGTGCCAGCAGCCCCAGAGGCAAGACAGGGGGAGAGACCCAGTACTTC. Protein: CASSPRGKTGGETQYF.

This chain links TRBV20-1 with TRBJ2-1; D is undetermined. The length of the CDR3 is 10 residues. Germline CDR1 reads DFQATT; CDR2 reads SNEGSKA (reference sequence). V dropped 8 bases and J dropped 9 bases, with 11 bases sitting between them. The CDR3 coding sequence is TGCAGTTCGGGTGAACGTGAGCAGTTCTTC. Protein product: CSSGEREQFF.